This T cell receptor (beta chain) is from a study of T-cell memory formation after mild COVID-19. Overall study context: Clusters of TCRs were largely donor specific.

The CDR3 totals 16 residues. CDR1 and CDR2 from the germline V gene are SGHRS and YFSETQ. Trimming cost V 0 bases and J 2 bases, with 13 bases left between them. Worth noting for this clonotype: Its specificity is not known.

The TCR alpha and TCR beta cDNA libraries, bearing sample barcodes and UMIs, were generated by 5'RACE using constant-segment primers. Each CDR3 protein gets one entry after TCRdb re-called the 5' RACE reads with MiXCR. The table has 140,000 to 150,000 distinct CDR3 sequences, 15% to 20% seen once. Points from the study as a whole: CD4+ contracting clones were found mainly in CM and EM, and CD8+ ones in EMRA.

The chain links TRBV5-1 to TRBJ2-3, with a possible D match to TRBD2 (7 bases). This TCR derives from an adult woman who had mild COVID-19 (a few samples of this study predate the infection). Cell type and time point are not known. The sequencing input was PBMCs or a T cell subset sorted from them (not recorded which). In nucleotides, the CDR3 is TGCGCCAGCAGCTTGGATGCGGGGGCCCACACAGATACGCAGTATTTT. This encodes CASSLDAGAHTDTQYF.